This T cell receptor (beta chain) was found in a study of lymphopenia after photon versus proton radiotherapy. In the case of this clone: Its antigen is not known. A junction boundary mismatches the germline segment, possibly from a read error.

CDR1 is SGHTA and CDR2 is FQGNSA in the germline V gene. There are 12 residues in the CDR3. Data came from immunoSEQ multiplex PCR; TCRdb stores just in-frame clones and leaves some out. Of 67,000 or so clones listed, 85% to 90% were seen once; the top ten hold 11%. Study-wide findings and caveats: Under photons, naive T cells and diversity fell while effector/memory populations rose. Post-nadir diversity loss with photons came from oligoclonal expansion, particularly CD8+ Temra cells. A bigger post-nadir fall in TCR diversity correlated inversely with survival time in deceased patients. Only patients who died were analyzed for survival; proton advantage is unproven.

The rearrangement links TRBV7-2 to TRBJ2-7; TRBD2 is a possible D gene (5 bases). This specimen consisted of peripheral blood, obtained from a patient treated with proton-based radiotherapy. This receptor was identified in an elderly man with esophageal cancer. CDR3 region: CASSSPPGSAIF. CDR3 DNA: TGTGCCAGCAGCTCACCCCCGGGATCTGCTATCTTC. Using reference TRBV7-2 and TRBJ2-7 for the parts outside the CDR3, the full variable domain is GAGVSQSPSNKVTEKGKDVELRCDPISGHTALYWYRQSLGQGLEFLIYFQGNSAPDKSGLPSDRFSAERTGGSVSTLTIQRTQQEDSAVYLCASSSPPGSAIFGPGTRLTVT.